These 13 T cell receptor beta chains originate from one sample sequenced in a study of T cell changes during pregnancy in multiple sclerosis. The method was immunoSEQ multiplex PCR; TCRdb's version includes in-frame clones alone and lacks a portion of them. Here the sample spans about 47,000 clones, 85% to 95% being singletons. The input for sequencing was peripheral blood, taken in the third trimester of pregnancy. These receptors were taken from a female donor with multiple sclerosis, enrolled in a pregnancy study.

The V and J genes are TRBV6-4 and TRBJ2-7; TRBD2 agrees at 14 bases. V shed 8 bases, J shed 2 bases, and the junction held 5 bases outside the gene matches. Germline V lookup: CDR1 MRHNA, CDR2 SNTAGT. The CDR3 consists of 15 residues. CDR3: CASGTSGSETYEQYF. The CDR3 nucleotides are TGTGCCAGCGGGACTAGCGGGAGTGAGACCTACGAGCAGTACTTC.

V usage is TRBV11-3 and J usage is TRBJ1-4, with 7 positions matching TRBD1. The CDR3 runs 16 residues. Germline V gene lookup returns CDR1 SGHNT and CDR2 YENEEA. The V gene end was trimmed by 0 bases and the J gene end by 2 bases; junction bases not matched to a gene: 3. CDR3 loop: CASSLDLTGTNEKLFF. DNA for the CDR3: TGTGCCAGCAGCTTAGACCTGACAGGGACTAATGAAAAACTGTTTTTT.

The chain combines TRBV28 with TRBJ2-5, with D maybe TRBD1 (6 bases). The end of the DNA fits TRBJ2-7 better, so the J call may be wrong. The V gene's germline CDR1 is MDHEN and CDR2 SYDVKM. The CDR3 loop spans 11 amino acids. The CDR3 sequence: CASSSGDEQYF. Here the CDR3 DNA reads TGTGCCAGCAGCTCAGGGGACGAGCAGTACTTC.

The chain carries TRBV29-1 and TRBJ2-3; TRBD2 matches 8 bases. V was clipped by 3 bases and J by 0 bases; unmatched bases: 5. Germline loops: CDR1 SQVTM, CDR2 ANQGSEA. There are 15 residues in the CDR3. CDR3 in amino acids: CSVDLAGPSTDTQYF. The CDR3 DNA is TGCAGCGTTGATTTAGCGGGACCTAGCACAGATACGCAGTATTTT.

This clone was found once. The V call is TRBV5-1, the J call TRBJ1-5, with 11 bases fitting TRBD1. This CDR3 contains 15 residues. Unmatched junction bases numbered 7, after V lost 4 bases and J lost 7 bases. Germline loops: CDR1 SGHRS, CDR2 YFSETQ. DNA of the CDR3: TGCGCCAGCAGCCCCGGGACAGGGGGACAGCAGCCCCAGCATTTT. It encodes CASSPGTGGQQPQHF.

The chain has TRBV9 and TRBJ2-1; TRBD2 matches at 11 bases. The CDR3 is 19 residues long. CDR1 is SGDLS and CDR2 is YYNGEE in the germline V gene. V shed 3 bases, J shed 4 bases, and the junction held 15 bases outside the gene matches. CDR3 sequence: CASSAPKTLAGVGYNEQFF. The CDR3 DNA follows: TGTGCCAGCAGCGCACCAAAGACACTAGCGGGAGTGGGATACAATGAGCAGTTCTTC.

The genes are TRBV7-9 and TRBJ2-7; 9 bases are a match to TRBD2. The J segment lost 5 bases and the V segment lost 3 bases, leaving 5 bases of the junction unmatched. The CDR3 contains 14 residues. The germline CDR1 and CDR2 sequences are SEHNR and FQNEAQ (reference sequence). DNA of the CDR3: TGTGCCAGCAGCTTTAGCGGGAGTAAAAACGAGCAGTACTTC. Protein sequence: CASSFSGSKNEQYF. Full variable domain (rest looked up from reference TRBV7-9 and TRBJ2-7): DTGVSQNPRHKITKRGQNVTFRCDPISEHNRLYWYRQTLGQGPEFLTYFQNEAQLEKSRLLSDRFSAERPKGSFSTLEIQRTEQGDSAMYLCASSFSGSKNEQYFGPGTRLTVT.

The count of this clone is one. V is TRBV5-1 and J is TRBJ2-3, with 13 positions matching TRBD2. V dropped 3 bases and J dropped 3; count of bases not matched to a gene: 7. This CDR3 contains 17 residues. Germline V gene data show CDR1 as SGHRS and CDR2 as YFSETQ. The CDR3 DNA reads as TGCGCCAGCAGCTCGAGACTAGCGGGAGGTAGAACAGATACGCAGTATTTT. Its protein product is CASSSRLAGGRTDTQYF. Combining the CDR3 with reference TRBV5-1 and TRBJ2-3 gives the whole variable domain KAGVTQTPRYLIKTRGQQVTLSCSPISGHRSVSWYQQTPGQGLQFLFEYFSETQRNKGNFPGRFSGRQFSNSRSEMNVSTLELGDSALYLCASSSRLAGGRTDTQYFGPGTRLTVL.

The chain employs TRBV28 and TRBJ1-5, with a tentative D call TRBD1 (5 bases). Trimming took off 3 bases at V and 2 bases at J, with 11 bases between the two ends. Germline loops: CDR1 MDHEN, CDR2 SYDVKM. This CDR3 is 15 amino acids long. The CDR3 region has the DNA TGTGCCAGCAGTTTTTCAGGAGGGGGCAATCAGCCCCAGCATTTT. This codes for CASSFSGGGNQPQHF.

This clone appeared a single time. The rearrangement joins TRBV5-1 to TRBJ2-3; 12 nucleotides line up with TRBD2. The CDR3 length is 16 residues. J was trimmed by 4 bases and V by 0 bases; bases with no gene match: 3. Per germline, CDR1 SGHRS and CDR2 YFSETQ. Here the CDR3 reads CASSLALAGGSDTQYF. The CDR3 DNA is TGCGCCAGCAGCTTGGCCCTAGCGGGAGGGTCAGATACGCAGTATTTT.

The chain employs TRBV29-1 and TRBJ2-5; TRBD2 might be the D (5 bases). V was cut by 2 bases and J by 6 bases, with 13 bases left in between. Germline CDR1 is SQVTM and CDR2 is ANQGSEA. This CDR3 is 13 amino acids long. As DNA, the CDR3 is TGCAGCGTTGAATGGCTACGGGAAAAGACCCAGTACTTC. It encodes CSVEWLREKTQYF.

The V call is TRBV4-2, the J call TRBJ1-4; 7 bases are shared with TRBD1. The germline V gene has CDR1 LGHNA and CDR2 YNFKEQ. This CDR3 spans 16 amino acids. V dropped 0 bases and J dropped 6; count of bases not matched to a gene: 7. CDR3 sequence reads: CASSQDPTGIDEKLFF. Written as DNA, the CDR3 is TGTGCCAGCAGCCAAGACCCGACAGGGATTGATGAAAAACTGTTTTTT.

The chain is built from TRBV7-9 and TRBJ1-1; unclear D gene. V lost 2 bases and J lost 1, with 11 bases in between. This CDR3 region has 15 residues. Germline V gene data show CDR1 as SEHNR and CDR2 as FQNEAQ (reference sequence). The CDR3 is CASSLSQVRNTEAFF. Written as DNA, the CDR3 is TGTGCCAGCAGCTTATCTCAGGTCAGGAACACTGAAGCTTTCTTT.